This T cell receptor beta chain was retrieved from a study of T cell changes during pregnancy in multiple sclerosis. TCRdb keeps only in-frame clones here, not all; method: immunoSEQ multiplex PCR. The sample lists 45,000 to 55,000 clones; around 93% were seen once. The germline CDR1 and CDR2 sequences are SEHNR and FQNEAQ (reference sequence). J gave up 3 bases and V 5 bases, and 9 bases lay outside the gene matches. The CDR3 runs 16 residues. The chain employs TRBV7-9 and TRBJ2-2; 7 positions agree with TRBD2. Sequenced material: peripheral blood, taken in the third trimester of pregnancy. The clonotype was recovered from a female donor with multiple sclerosis, enrolled in a pregnancy study. CDR3 region: CASSARLAVDTGELFF. DNA of the CDR3: TGTGCCAGCAGCGCACGACTAGCAGTTGACACCGGGGAGCTGTTTTTT.